This is a list of T cell receptor beta chains from one sample in a study of tumor-infiltrating lymphocytes in primary liver carcinoma. Each CDR3 protein gets one entry after TCRdb re-called the multiplex PCR reads with MiXCR. Here the sample spans over 95,000 distinct CDR3 sequences, over 55% being singletons. Input material: liver tumor tissue from sampling region 5. The source of these receptors is an older woman with primary liver carcinoma and hepatitis B virus infection. The CDR3 runs from the conserved cysteine through the conserved F or W. The D gene is left open where the match is weak. A row's size may be missing; if present it is once, few, many or a size class.

>-|TRBV11-2|TRBJ2-3|-
TGTGCCAGCAGCTCAGCAATGGGGAGAAGGAGCACAGTTACGCAATATTTT
CASSSAMGRRSTVTQYF
>TRBD1|TRBV6-5|TRBJ2-3|-
TGTGCCGGCAGTTTGGGACAGGGGGTCACAGATACTCAGTATTTT
CAGSLGQGVTDTQYF
>TRBD2|TRBV5-1|TRBJ2-1|-
TGCGCCAGCAGCCGTGGGGCTAGCGGATCGAGCTCCTACAATGAGCAGTTCTTC
CASSRGASGSSSYNEQFF
>-|TRBV10-1|TRBJ1-2|many
TGCGCCAGCTCTCCAGACGCTAACTATGGCTACACCTTC
CASSPDANYGYTF
>TRBD1|TRBV6-5|TRBJ2-7|few
TGTGCCAGCAGTTACCGATCAGGGGGCGCAGACGAGCAGTACTTC
CASSYRSGGADEQYF
>-|TRBV11-2|TRBJ2-7|medium-sized
TGTGCCAGCAGCAACTACGAGCAGTACTTC
CASSNYEQYF
>-|TRBV12-5|TRBJ2-7|-
TGTGCTAGTGGTTTTGACAGGCGTTACGAGCAGTATTTC
CASGFDRRYEQYF
>-|TRBV7-9|TRBJ2-1|-
TGTGCCAGCAGCTTAAGCCAACCCCACGAGCACTCCTTC
CASSLSQPHEHSF
>-|TRBV6-1|TRBJ2-7|-
TGTGCCTGCAGTGAAAGAGCTCCTAGCTGGAGGGTTACCGAGCAGTACTTC
CACSERAPSWRVTEQYF
>TRBD2|TRBV13|TRBJ2-3|many
TGTGCCAGCAGCTTCGGACTAGCGGGAGGAGATACGCAGTATTTT
CASSFGLAGGDTQYF
>-|TRBV6-6|TRBJ1-3|-
TGTGCCAGCAGTTACTTAGGTGTTTCTGGAAACGCCATATATTTT
CASSYLGVSGNAIYF
>TRBD2|TRBV11-2|TRBJ2-5|medium-sized
TGTGCCAGCAGCTTAGTGGGGACTAGCGGAGGCGGGGAGACCCAGTACTTC
CASSLVGTSGGGETQYF
>-|TRBV7-9|TRBJ2-2|-
TGTGCCAGCAGCTCGACGGGTGGTAGCCCCCGCTTTCTAACCGGGGAGCTGTTTTTT
CASSSTGGSPRFLTGELFF
>TRBD2|TRBV4-1|TRBJ2-7|many
TGCGCCAGCAGCCAAGAAATGGGGACTAGCGGGAGGAGGCACGAGCAGTACTTC
CASSQEMGTSGRRHEQYF
>TRBD1|TRBV12-3/TRBV12-4|TRBJ1-2|many
TGTGCCAGCACTCCGGGACAGGGGTACTATGGCTACACCTTC
CASTPGQGYYGYTF
>TRBD2|TRBV6-6|TRBJ2-7|many
TGTGCCAGCAGTAGGACTAGCTTAGAATTCCACGAGCAGTACTTC
CASSRTSLEFHEQYF
>-|TRBV11-3|TRBJ1-1|-
TGTGCCAGCAGCACAGGTTTGAACACTGAAGCTTTCTTT
CASSTGLNTEAFF
>-|TRBV11-2|TRBJ2-7|-
TGTGCCAGCAGCTTAGATTGGGCAGCGGAAGGCTGGCAGTACTTC
CASSLDWAAEGWQYF
>TRBD1|TRBV12-3/TRBV12-4|TRBJ2-1|-
TGCGTCAGCAGTCCCGCGGGACAGGGGGCACGGAATGAGCAGTTCTTC
CVSSPAGQGARNEQFF
>TRBD1|TRBV5-1|TRBJ1-3|many
TGCGCCAGCAGCTCCGGACAGGGGAACACCATATATTTT
CASSSGQGNTIYF
>-|TRBV19|TRBJ2-5|-
TGTGCCAGTAGAGACAGCGGGCAAGAGACCCAGTACTTC
CASRDSGQETQYF
>TRBD2|TRBV29-1|TRBJ2-3|-
TGCAGCGTTGGTGGGGGAGGGCACGGCACAGATACCCAGTATTTT
CSVGGGGHGTDTQYF
>-|TRBV4-2|TRBJ2-5|many
TGTGCCAGCAGCCAATCCGGCCAAGAGACCCAGTACTTC
CASSQSGQETQYF
>-|TRBV11-2|TRBJ2-7|-
TGTGCCAACAACTTAACTAACGGGAGCGAGCAGTACTTT
CANNLTNGSEQYF
>-|TRBV12-3/TRBV12-4|TRBJ1-2|many
TGTGCCAGCACCGGGGACGGCTATGGCTACACCTTC
CASTGDGYGYTF
>-|TRBV29-1|TRBJ2-2|-
TGTAGCATCACGGGGCAGTCGGGCGGGGAGCTGTTTTTT
CSITGQSGGELFF
>TRBD1|TRBV5-1|TRBJ2-7|many
TGCGCCAGCAGCCCTAGGGGGACAGGGGCGGAAGAGCAGTACTTC
CASSPRGTGAEEQYF
>TRBD1|TRBV20-1|TRBJ2-1|-
TGCAGTGCTCGGGGACAGGGGAGATACAATGAGCAGTTCTTC
CSARGQGRYNEQFF
>-|TRBV6-1|TRBJ1-5|-
TGTGCCAACAGGGTCCTGACTAAGCCCCAGCATTTT
CANRVLTKPQHF
>-|TRBV2|TRBJ1-5|-
TGTGCCAGCAGTGCATATACCGGCTCCCGCAATCAGCCCCAGCATTTT
CASSAYTGSRNQPQHF
>TRBD1|TRBV6-6|TRBJ1-5|-
TGTGCCAGCAGGGGCACCGAACAGGGGCTAAGTCAGCCCCAGCATTTT
CASRGTEQGLSQPQHF
>-|TRBV5-6|TRBJ1-1|many
TGTGCCAGCAGCTCCTTAGAACAGGGATACACTGAAGCTTTCTTT
CASSSLEQGYTEAFF
>TRBD2|TRBV6-5|TRBJ2-7|-
TGTGCCAGCAGTGTCCCGGGACTAGAGGGAGCTGGCGAGCAGTACTTC
CASSVPGLEGAGEQYF
>-|TRBV6-2/TRBV6-3|TRBJ2-3|many
TGTGCCAGCAGTTACTCGTTCGCTCGAACAGATACGCAGTATTTT
CASSYSFARTDTQYF
>-|TRBV28|TRBJ2-1|few
TGTGCCAGCAGGGAGTCGGGAGAGCCCAATGAGCAGTTCTTC
CASRESGEPNEQFF